A single sample gave rise to the 26 T cell receptor beta chains below, sequenced in a study of cytomegalovirus exposure and HLA in healthy donors. With 60 Vbeta and 13 Jbeta primers, the PCR was carried out. Some clones are missing from TCRdb's copy, which holds only in-frame ones; the method was immunoSEQ multiplex PCR. The table records about 130,000 clones, almost 85% of them present only once. The sequencing sample was made of PBMCs. Receptors were obtained from a boy between 2 and 10 years old in good health and CMV-seronegative.

This chain links TRBV5-1 with TRBJ2-5; 10 bases agree with TRBD2. The ends lost 0 bases at V and 4 bases at J; junction bases unmatched: 6. Germline V gene data show CDR1 as SGHRS and CDR2 as YFSETQ. This CDR3 comprises 16 residues. CDR3 protein: CASSLGASGGGETQYF. CDR3 DNA sequence: TGCGCCAGCAGCTTGGGGGCTAGCGGGGGAGGAGAGACCCAGTACTTC.

The genes are TRBV6-1 and TRBJ2-5; 8 positions agree with TRBD1. Germline V lookup: CDR1 MNHNS, CDR2 SASEGT. J gave up 4 bases and V 6 bases, and 4 bases lay outside the gene matches. CDR3 length: 13 amino acids. CDR3 sequence reads: CASSGQGIETQYF. CDR3 bases: TGTGCCAGCAGCGGACAGGGAATAGAGACCCAGTACTTC.

The chain combines TRBV15 with TRBJ1-1, with a tentative D call TRBD1 (6 bases). Germline-derived CDR1 and CDR2 are LNHNV and YYDKDF (reference sequence). This CDR3 has 16 residues. Trimming left V 0 bases short and J 0 bases short, with 11 bases between. CDR3 loop: CATSRDLRGMNTEAFF. The CDR3 nucleotides are TGTGCCACCAGCAGAGACCTCAGGGGTATGAACACTGAAGCTTTCTTT.

The rearrangement links TRBV19 to TRBJ1-1; maybe TRBD1 (5 bases). Trimming removed 2 bases at V and 6 bases at J, with 19 bases between. There are 16 residues in the CDR3. Germline-derived CDR1 and CDR2 are LNHDA and SQIVND (reference sequence). CDR3: CASSIKGPRAVSEAFF. As DNA, the CDR3 is TGTGCCAGTAGTATAAAGGGGCCACGGGCGGTCTCTGAAGCTTTCTTT.

This clone was seen a single time. V usage is TRBV9 and J usage is TRBJ1-2, with unresolved D. This CDR3 spans 15 amino acids. Germline V gene lookup returns CDR1 SGDLS and CDR2 YYNGEE. Trimming took 0 bases from V and 4 from J, leaving 13 bases between them. CDR3 region: CASSVVEAFSYGYTF. In DNA form, the CDR3 reads TGTGCCAGCAGCGTAGTGGAGGCGTTTTCCTATGGCTACACCTTC.

This sequence joins TRBV11-1 and TRBJ1-3, with a tentative D call TRBD1 (6 bases). The CDR3 length is 15 residues. Germline V gives CDR1 SGHAT, CDR2 FQDESV (reference sequence). The V gene lost 5 bases and the J gene lost 2 bases, with 13 bases spanning the gap. CDR3 DNA sequence: TGTGCCAGCAGCGGAGACAGGTTCCCTGGAAACACCATATATTTT. Translation: CASSGDRFPGNTIYF. The whole variable domain, remainder taken from reference TRBV11-1 and TRBJ1-3, is EAEVAQSPRYKITEKSQAVAFWCDPISGHATLYWYRQILGQGPELLVQFQDESVVDDSQLPKDRFSAERLKGVDSTLKIQPAELGDSAMYLCASSGDRFPGNTIYFGEGSWLTVV.

This chain links TRBV7-2 with TRBJ2-7; the D gene is possibly TRBD1 (5 bases). Between the trimmed V and J ends, which lost 3 bases and 1 base, there was a span of 13 bases. CDR1 SGHTA and CDR2 FQGNSA come from the germline V gene. The CDR3 consists of 15 residues. DNA of the CDR3: TGTGCCAGCAGCTTGGCCCCGGCAGGGTCCTACGAGCAGTACTTC. Encoded protein: CASSLAPAGSYEQYF.

V is TRBV4-3 and J is TRBJ1-2; tentative D call: TRBD1 (6 bases). Trimming removed 4 bases from V and 4 bases from J, with 13 bases in between. The germline V gene encodes CDR1 LGHNA and CDR2 YSLEER. The CDR3 totals 14 residues. CDR3 bases: TGCGCCAGCAGCCCCGGACAGACGACCTATGGCTACACCTTC. Amino acid sequence: CASSPGQTTYGYTF.

The chain employs TRBV7-3 and TRBJ2-2, with TRBD2 as a possible D gene (6 bases). This CDR3 contains 14 residues. Germline assignment: CDR1 SGHTA and CDR2 FQGTGA. V lost 5 bases, J lost 4 bases, and 11 bases lay in between. CDR3 in DNA: TGTGCCAGCAGCCCCGGGAGAAGCACCGGGGAGCTGTTTTTT. This encodes CASSPGRSTGELFF.

The chain employs TRBV10-2 and TRBJ2-7; TRBD2 matches at 7 bases. CDR3 length: 12 residues. With 1 base clipped from V and 6 bases from J, the junction kept 0 bases outside the gene matches. CDR1 is WSHSY and CDR2 is SAAADI in the germline V gene. CDR3 sequence reads: CASSEWGGEQYV. CDR3 DNA: TGCGCCAGCAGTGAGTGGGGGGGCGAGCAGTACGTC.

This sequence joins TRBV10-3 and TRBJ2-3; 7 positions match TRBD1. J was trimmed by 5 bases and V by 3 bases; bases with no gene match: 14. Germline values: CDR1 ENHRY, CDR2 SYGVKD. This CDR3 spans 17 amino acids. The CDR3 region has the DNA TGTGCCATCAGTGATTCTACTCGACAGGGCGCTAGAGATACGCAGTATTTT. Its protein is CAISDSTRQGARDTQYF.

V and J are TRBV14 and TRBJ2-1; D is possibly TRBD1 (6 bases). The germline V gene encodes CDR1 SGHDN and CDR2 FVKESK. This CDR3 has 16 amino acids. V was shortened by 4 bases and J by 2 bases, with 15 bases between the two germline ends. The CDR3 sequence: CASSPRSGDPYNEQFF. The DNA of the CDR3 is TGTGCCAGCAGCCCCAGGTCAGGGGATCCCTACAATGAGCAGTTCTTC.

The chain links TRBV5-4 to TRBJ2-3; 7 nucleotides match TRBD2. J was trimmed by 2 bases and V by 5 bases; bases with no gene match: 11. There are 16 residues in the CDR3. The V gene's germline CDR1 is SGHNT and CDR2 YYREEE (reference sequence). CDR3 coding DNA: TGTGCCAGCAGGCCTCCTAGCGGACCCTTCACAGATACGCAGTATTTT. Amino acids: CASRPPSGPFTDTQYF. Together with reference TRBV5-4 and TRBJ2-3, the CDR3 gives the full variable domain: ETGVTQSPTHLIKTRGQQVTLRCSSQSGHNTVSWYQQALGQGPQFIFQYYREEENGRGNFPPRFSGLQFPNYSSELNVNALELDDSALYLCASRPPSGPFTDTQYFGPGTRLTVL.

The V and J genes are TRBV29-1 and TRBJ2-7, with D possibly TRBD2 on 7 matching bases. This CDR3 region has 15 residues. Germline-derived CDR1 and CDR2 are SQVTM and ANQGSEA. V was cut by 6 bases and J by 4 bases, with 22 bases left in between. CDR3 sequence reads: CSVRRYREGVYEQYF. CDR3 DNA: TGCAGCGTCCGAAGGTACAGGGAGGGTGTGTACGAGCAGTACTTC.

Turning to this clone: Other nucleotide sequences in the sample specify the same CDR3. The rearrangement joins TRBV19 to TRBJ1-1, with 7 bases that match TRBD1. There are 13 residues in the CDR3. V was clipped by 4 bases and J by 1 base; unmatched bases: 0. Germline-derived CDR1 and CDR2 are LNHDA and SQIVND (reference sequence). CDR3 sequence: CASSRTGNTEAFF. CDR3 DNA: TGTGCCAGTAGTAGGACAGGGAACACTGAAGCTTTCTTT.

The chain carries TRBV9 and TRBJ1-3, with no clear D. Trimming cost V 2 bases and J 0 bases, with 6 bases left between them. Germline V gene lookup returns CDR1 SGDLS and CDR2 YYNGEE. The CDR3 is 14 amino acids. The CDR3 sequence is CASSVSGSGNTIYF. As DNA, the CDR3 is TGTGCCAGCAGCGTGTCAGGCTCTGGAAACACCATATATTTT.

The rearrangement joins TRBV9 to TRBJ1-1; a possible D gene is TRBD1 (6 bases). Trimming left V 4 bases short and J 8 bases short, with 18 bases between. The CDR3 loop spans 14 amino acids. Germline V gives CDR1 SGDLS, CDR2 YYNGEE. In DNA form, the CDR3 reads TGTGCCAGCAGCCTCTTTACGGGGGGGACAGAAGCTTTCTTT. This codes for CASSLFTGGTEAFF. Variable domain in full (rest from reference TRBV9 and TRBJ1-1): DSGVTQTPKHLITATGQRVTLRCSPRSGDLSVYWYQQSLDQGLQFLIQYYNGEERAKGNILERFSAQQFPDLHSELNLSSLELGDSALYFCASSLFTGGTEAFFGQGTRLTVV.

Only a few counts were recorded for this clone. This chain links TRBV5-4 with TRBJ1-1; 7 nucleotides match TRBD1. Germline V lookup: CDR1 SGHNT, CDR2 YYREEE (reference sequence). The V and J ends lost 2 bases and 0 bases, in that order; junction bases with no gene match: 4. The CDR3 extends over 15 amino acids. The CDR3 sequence is CASSFRDRVNTEAFF. CDR3 nucleotide sequence: TGTGCCAGCAGCTTTCGCGACAGGGTGAACACTGAAGCTTTCTTT.

The CDR3 nucleotides read TGTGCCAGCAGCGCCGCCAGATCGGGAGTTGCGGGTGAGCAGTTCTTC. Amino acid sequence: CASSAARSGVAGEQFF. This chain links TRBV11-3 with TRBJ2-1, with a weak D call TRBD2 (6 bases). CDR1 and CDR2 (germline): SGHNT, YENEEA. The CDR3 has 16 residues. V was shortened by 5 bases and J by 9 bases, with 23 bases between the two germline ends.

A single count supports this clone. The chain joins TRBV2 to TRBJ2-7, with D maybe TRBD1 (6 bases). This CDR3 has 14 amino acids. Trimming pared 5 bases from V and 2 bases from J, leaving 13 bases between. Germline loops: CDR1 SNHLY, CDR2 FYNNEI. The CDR3 reads CASSSTDSPYEQYV. The CDR3 DNA reads as TGTGCCAGCAGTTCAACGGACAGTCCCTACGAGCAGTACGTC.

The CDR3 loop reads CASSPFSGGLRNTEAFF. In nucleotides, the CDR3 is TGTGCCAGCTCACCATTCTCAGGGGGGCTGAGGAACACTGAAGCTTTCTTT. This chain links TRBV18 with TRBJ1-1, with 7 nucleotides matching TRBD1. V lost 2 bases and J lost 1; bases outside the gene matches: 10. Germline values: CDR1 KGHSH, CDR2 LQKENI. CDR3 length: 17 amino acids.

In this sample, this clone turned up a few times. This sequence joins TRBV10-3 and TRBJ1-6; TRBD1 matches 8 bases. V shed 10 bases, J shed 0 bases, and the junction held 17 bases outside the gene matches. This CDR3 has 19 amino acids. The germline gives CDR1 ENHRY, CDR2 SYGVKD. The CDR3 loop reads CATRRGQARTGSYNSPLHF. The CDR3 bases are TGTGCCACCAGAAGGGGACAGGCCCGAACTGGCTCCTATAATTCACCCCTCCACTTT.

The chain employs TRBV4-3 and TRBJ1-3; TRBD1 is a possible D gene (5 bases). The V and J ends lost 1 base and 0 bases respectively, with 7 bases between them. Germline V gene data show CDR1 as LGHNA and CDR2 as YSLEER. This CDR3 region has 15 residues. CDR3 protein: CASSQGTGSGNTIYF. For the CDR3, the DNA is TGCGCCAGCAGCCAAGGAACAGGCTCTGGAAACACCATATATTTT.

The V and J genes are TRBV5-1 and TRBJ2-3, with unresolved D. V shed 2 bases and J shed 6 bases, with 10 bases lying between them. Germline CDR1 is SGHRS and CDR2 is YFSETQ. CDR3 size: 13 residues. CDR3 bases: TGCGCCAGCAGCTTAGCATATTGGGATACGCAGTATTTT. It specifies CASSLAYWDTQYF.

This chain connects TRBV5-5 to TRBJ2-3, with D hard to call. The V gene's germline CDR1 is SGHKS and CDR2 YYEKEE (reference sequence). This CDR3 has 14 residues. V was clipped by 0 bases and J by 8 bases, with 13 bases between them. In nucleotides, the CDR3 is TGTGCCAGCAGCTTGGTCCAGTCCCTAGGTACGCAGTATTTT. Protein sequence: CASSLVQSLGTQYF.

This clone occurred a few times. This chain connects TRBV5-5 to TRBJ1-1; tentatively, D is TRBD1 (5 bases). Germline V gene lookup returns CDR1 SGHKS and CDR2 YYEKEE (reference sequence). CDR3 size: 15 residues. V shed 4 bases and J shed 0 bases, with 13 bases lying between them. CDR3 DNA: TGTGCCAGCAGCCTACAGGTTGGGATGAACACTGAAGCTTTCTTT. This encodes CASSLQVGMNTEAFF.